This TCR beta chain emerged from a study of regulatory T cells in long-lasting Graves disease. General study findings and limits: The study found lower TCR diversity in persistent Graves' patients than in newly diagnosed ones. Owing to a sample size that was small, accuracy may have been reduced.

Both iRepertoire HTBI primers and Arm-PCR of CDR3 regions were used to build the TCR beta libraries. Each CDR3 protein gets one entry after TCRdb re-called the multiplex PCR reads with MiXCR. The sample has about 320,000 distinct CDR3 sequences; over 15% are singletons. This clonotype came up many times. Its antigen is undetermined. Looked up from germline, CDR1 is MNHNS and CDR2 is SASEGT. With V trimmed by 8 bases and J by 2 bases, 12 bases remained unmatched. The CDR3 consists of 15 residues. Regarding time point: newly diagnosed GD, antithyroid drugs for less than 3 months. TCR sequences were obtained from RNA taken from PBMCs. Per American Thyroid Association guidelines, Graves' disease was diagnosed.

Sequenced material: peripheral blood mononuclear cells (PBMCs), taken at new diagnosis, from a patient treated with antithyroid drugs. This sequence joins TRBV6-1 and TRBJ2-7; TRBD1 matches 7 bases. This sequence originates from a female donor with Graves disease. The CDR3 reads CASGLGQKVTYEQYF. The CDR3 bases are TGTGCCAGCGGATTGGGACAGAAGGTCACCTACGAGCAGTACTTC.